The rows below give T cell receptor beta chains drawn from one sample of a study of regulatory T cells in long-lasting Graves disease. Each CDR3 protein is one row after TCRdb ran MiXCR on the multiplex PCR reads. The sample lists 370,000 or so distinct CDR3 sequences; around 15% were seen once. This same sample was also taken into another study, of T cells in Graves' hyperthyroidism and ophthalmopathy.

This specimen consisted of peripheral blood mononuclear cells (PBMCs), obtained at new diagnosis, from a patient treated with antithyroid drugs. Receptors were obtained from a woman aged 18-29 years with Graves disease. Both conserved end residues are part of each CDR3. D genes are given only for firm matches. Some rows have no size entry. The others give once, few or many, or a class for an expanded clone.

>TRBJ2-6|.|many|TRBV18
CASSPTPGGSGANVLTF
TGTGCCAGCTCACCAACCCCTGGAGGCTCTGGGGCCAACGTCCTGACTTTC
>TRBJ2-7|.|many|TRBV18
CASSPASSYEQYF
TGTGCCAGCTCACCGGCCAGCTCCTACGAGCAGTACTTC
>TRBJ2-7|.|many|TRBV6-2/TRBV6-3
CASSYGTPYEQYF
TGTGCCAGCAGCTACGGGACTCCCTACGAGCAGTACTTC
>TRBJ2-2|TRBD1|.|TRBV4-2
CASSQGDRGTGELFF
TGTGCCAGCAGCCAAGGGGACAGGGGCACCGGGGAGCTGTTTTTT
>TRBJ1-6|.|few|TRBV27
CASSHSIQGSPLHF
TGTGCCAGCAGTCATTCAATCCAGGGATCACCCCTCCACTTT
>TRBJ1-1|.|.|TRBV5-1
CASSLRQTNTEAFF
TGCGCCAGCAGCTTGCGACAGACGAACACTGAAGCTTTCTTT
>TRBJ2-5|.|many|TRBV3-1
CASSLRSRETQYF
TGTGCCAGCAGCCTGAGGTCCCGGGAGACCCAGTACTTC
>TRBJ1-1|.|many|TRBV29-1
CSVARDLADTEAFF
TGCAGCGTCGCGAGGGACTTGGCCGACACTGAAGCTTTCTTT
>TRBJ1-1|.|many|TRBV10-3
CATRRKTETNTEAFF
TGTGCCACCCGACGAAAGACAGAGACGAACACTGAAGCTTTCTTT
>TRBJ2-7|.|.|TRBV25-1
CASSDHTSGPSYEQYF
TGTGCCAGCAGTGATCACACCTCCGGGCCCTCCTACGAGCAGTACTTC
>TRBJ1-1|.|many|TRBV7-3
CASSLAGTLNTEAFF
TGTGCCAGCAGCTTAGCGGGCACGCTGAACACTGAAGCTTTCTTT
>TRBJ2-1|TRBD2|many|TRBV3-1
CASSQELAGVVAEQFF
TGTGCCAGCAGCCAAGAACTAGCGGGAGTGGTCGCTGAGCAGTTCTTC
>TRBJ1-4|.|.|TRBV5-1
CASSPDRRNEKLFF
TGCGCCAGCAGCCCGGACAGAAGAAATGAAAAACTGTTTTTT
>TRBJ1-1|.|many|TRBV6-1
CASSRPGQEAFF
TGTGCCAGCAGTCGTCCCGGACAGGAAGCTTTCTTT
>TRBJ1-4|TRBD1|few|TRBV7-9
CASSSTGETNEKLFF
TGTGCCAGCAGCTCCACAGGGGAGACTAATGAAAAACTGTTTTTT
>TRBJ2-3|.|many|TRBV3-1
CASSRPTDTQYF
TGTGCCAGCAGCCGCCCGACAGATACGCAGTATTTT
>TRBJ1-5|.|many|TRBV20-1
CSARRAGLNQPQHF
TGCAGTGCTAGGCGGGCAGGGCTCAATCAGCCCCAGCATTTT
>TRBJ1-1|.|few|TRBV6-5
CASSYSTAGTEAFF
TGTGCCAGCAGTTACTCAACAGCGGGAACTGAAGCTTTCTTT
>TRBJ1-5|.|.|TRBV19
CASKDQGSNQPQHF
TGTGCCAGTAAGGACCAGGGGAGCAATCAGCCCCAGCATTTT
>TRBJ1-1|.|.|TRBV5-4
CASSLDSEKAFF
TGTGCCAGCAGCTTGGACTCAGAAAAAGCTTTCTTT
>TRBJ1-3|.|many|TRBV30
CAWSVHQGPGNTIYF
TGTGCCTGGAGTGTACACCAGGGGCCTGGAAACACCATATATTTT
>TRBJ1-4|.|few|TRBV6-1
CASTGVATNEKLFF
TGTGCCAGCACTGGCGTTGCAACTAATGAAAAACTGTTTTTT
>TRBJ2-5|.|.|TRBV6-1
CASTQVGPVNQETQYF
TGTGCCAGCACTCAGGTCGGGCCGGTTAACCAAGAGACCCAGTACTTC
>TRBJ1-3|.|few|TRBV6-1
CASNTGTSGNTIYF
TGTGCCAGCAACACAGGCACCTCTGGAAACACCATATATTTT
>TRBJ2-1|TRBD2|many|TRBV3-1
CASSQRLAGGRNNEQFF
TGTGCCAGCAGCCAACGACTAGCGGGGGGGCGTAACAATGAGCAGTTCTTC
>TRBJ2-3|.|many|TRBV18
CASSRGVTDTQYF
TGTGCCAGCTCACGTGGGGTCACAGATACGCAGTATTTT
>TRBJ1-6|TRBD1|.|TRBV10-1
CASSSGTGESPLHF
TGCGCCAGCAGCTCCGGGACAGGGGAATCACCCCTCCACTTT
>TRBJ2-5|.|many|TRBV5-1
CASSEEIAITQYF
TGCGCCAGCAGCGAGGAAATAGCAATCACCCAGTACTTC
>TRBJ2-7|.|many|TRBV10-3
CAISGAGRGDYEQYF
TGTGCCATCAGCGGCGCGGGTAGGGGGGACTACGAGCAGTACTTC
>TRBJ1-5|.|few|TRBV4-1
CASSQDAGTDQPQHF
TGCGCCAGCAGCCAAGATGCCGGGACGGATCAGCCCCAGCATTTT
>TRBJ2-7|.|few|TRBV9
CASSGALVPYEQYF
TGTGCCAGCAGCGGAGCCTTAGTTCCCTACGAGCAGTACTTC
>TRBJ2-1|TRBD2|many|TRBV14
CASSRPGTSVYNEQFF
TGTGCCAGCAGCCGCCCCGGGACTAGCGTCTACAATGAGCAGTTCTTC
>TRBJ1-3|.|few|TRBV28
CASVEGNTIYF
TGTGCCAGCGTTGAGGGAAACACCATATATTTT
>TRBJ2-3|TRBD2|.|TRBV6-1
CASNQLAGGTMDTQYF
TGTGCCAGCAACCAACTAGCGGGGGGCACCATGGATACGCAGTATTTT
>TRBJ1-2|.|.|TRBV4-1
CASSQVLAKSNYGYTF
TGCGCCAGCAGCCAAGTTCTTGCGAAATCTAACTATGGCTACACCTTC
>TRBJ2-5|TRBD2|many|TRBV11-2
CASSSGTSGSRETQYF
TGTGCCAGCAGCTCCGGGACTAGCGGGAGTCGGGAGACCCAGTACTTC
>TRBJ2-1|TRBD1|many|TRBV20-1
CSARGADRGYNEQFF
TGCAGTGCTAGAGGAGCAGACAGGGGGTACAATGAGCAGTTCTTC
>TRBJ2-7|.|.|TRBV7-6
CASSLWGWEYEQYF
TGTGCCAGCAGCTTATGGGGGTGGGAGTACGAGCAGTACTTC
>TRBJ2-7|.|.|TRBV27
CASRELRGGEQYF
TGTGCCAGCAGAGAGTTGAGGGGTGGGGAGCAGTACTTC
>TRBJ2-3|TRBD2|.|TRBV9
CASSVVGLAGGSSTDTQYF
TGTGCCAGCAGCGTAGTAGGACTAGCGGGAGGCTCCAGCACAGATACGCAGTATTTT
>TRBJ2-2|TRBD2|few|TRBV4-1
CASSPRLAGDTEELFF
TGCGCCAGCAGCCCTAGACTAGCGGGGGACACCGAGGAGCTGTTTTTT
>TRBJ2-2|.|.|TRBV7-9
CASSFSSNTGELFF
TGTGCCAGCAGCTTTTCATCGAACACCGGGGAGCTGTTTTTT
>TRBJ2-2|.|.|TRBV19
CASSIEGTGELFF
TGTGCCAGTAGTATTGAGGGGACCGGGGAGCTGTTTTTT
>TRBJ2-3|TRBD2|.|TRBV28
CASNLAGDHTDTQYF
TGTGCCAGCAATCTAGCGGGGGACCACACAGATACGCAGTATTTT